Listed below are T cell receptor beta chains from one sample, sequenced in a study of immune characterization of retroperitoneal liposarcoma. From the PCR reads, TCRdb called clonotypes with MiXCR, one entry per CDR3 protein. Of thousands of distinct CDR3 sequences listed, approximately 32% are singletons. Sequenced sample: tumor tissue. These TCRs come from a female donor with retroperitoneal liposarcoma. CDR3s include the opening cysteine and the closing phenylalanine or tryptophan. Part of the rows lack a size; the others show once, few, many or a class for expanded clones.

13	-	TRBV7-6	CASIKDTEETQYF
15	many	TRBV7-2	CASSIDTGVTYEQYF
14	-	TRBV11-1	CASSSRAEADTQYF
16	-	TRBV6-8	CASTSPGVRSGNTIYF
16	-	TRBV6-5	CASSYSIRSPSYEQYF
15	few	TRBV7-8	CASSLGTSGRNEQYF
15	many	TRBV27	CASSRGTGVTTEAFF
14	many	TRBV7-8	CASSLGGVGEKLFF
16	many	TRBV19	CASSIFRKGSTDTQYF
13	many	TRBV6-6	CASSYSRYYEQYF
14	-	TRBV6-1	CASTVGGPHNEQFF
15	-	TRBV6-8	CASSSGTGGDTEAFF
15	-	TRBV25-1	CASSEGGLAGNEQFF
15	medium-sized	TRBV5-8	CASSLTGHGTDTQYF